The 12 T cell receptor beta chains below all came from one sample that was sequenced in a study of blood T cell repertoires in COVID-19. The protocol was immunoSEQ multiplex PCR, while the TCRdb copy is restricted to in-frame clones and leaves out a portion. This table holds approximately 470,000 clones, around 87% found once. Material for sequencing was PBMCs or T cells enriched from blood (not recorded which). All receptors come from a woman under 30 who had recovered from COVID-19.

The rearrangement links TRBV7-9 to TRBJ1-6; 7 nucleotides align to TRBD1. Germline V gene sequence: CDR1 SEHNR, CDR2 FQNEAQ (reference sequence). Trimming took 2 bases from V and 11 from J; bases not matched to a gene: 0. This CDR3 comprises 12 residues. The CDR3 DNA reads TGTGCCAGCAGCTTACAGGGGGCACCCCTCCACTTT. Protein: CASSLQGAPLHF.

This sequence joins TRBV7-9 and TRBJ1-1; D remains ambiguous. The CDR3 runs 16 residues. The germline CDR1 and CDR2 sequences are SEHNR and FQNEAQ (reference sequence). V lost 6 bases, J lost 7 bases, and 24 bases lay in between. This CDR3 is CASSRYRGPGGGEAFF. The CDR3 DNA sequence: TGTGCCAGCAGTCGTTACCGCGGTCCGGGAGGCGGTGAAGCTTTCTTT. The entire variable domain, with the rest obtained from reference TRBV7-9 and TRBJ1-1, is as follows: DTGVSQNPRHKITKRGQNVTFRCDPISEHNRLYWYRQTLGQGPEFLTYFQNEAQLEKSRLLSDRFSAERPKGSFSTLEIQRTEQGDSAMYLCASSRYRGPGGGEAFFGQGTRLTVV.

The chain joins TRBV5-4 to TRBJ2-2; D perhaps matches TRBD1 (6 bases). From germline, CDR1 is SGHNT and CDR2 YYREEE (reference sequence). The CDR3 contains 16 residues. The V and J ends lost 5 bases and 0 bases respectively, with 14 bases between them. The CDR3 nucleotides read TGTGCCAGCAGTCCCGGACAGTTCGCGAACACCGGGGAGCTGTTTTTT. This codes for CASSPGQFANTGELFF.

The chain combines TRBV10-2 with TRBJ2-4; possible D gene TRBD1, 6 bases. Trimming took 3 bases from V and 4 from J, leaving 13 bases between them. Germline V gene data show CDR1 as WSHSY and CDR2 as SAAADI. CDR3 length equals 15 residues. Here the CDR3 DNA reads TGCGCCAGCAGTGAAGTAGGGGACATTAAAAACATTCAGTACTTC. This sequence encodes CASSEVGDIKNIQYF.

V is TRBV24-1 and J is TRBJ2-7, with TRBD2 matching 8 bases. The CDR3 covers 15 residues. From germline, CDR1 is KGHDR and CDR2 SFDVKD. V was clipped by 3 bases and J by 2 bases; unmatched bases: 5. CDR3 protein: CATSDTGGTTYEQYF. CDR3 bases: TGTGCCACCAGTGATACGGGGGGGACTACCTACGAGCAGTACTTC.

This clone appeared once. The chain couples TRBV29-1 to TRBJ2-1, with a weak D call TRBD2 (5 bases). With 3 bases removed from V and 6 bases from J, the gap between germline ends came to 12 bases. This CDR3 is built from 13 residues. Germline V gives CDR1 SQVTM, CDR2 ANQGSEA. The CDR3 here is CSVEGRRGNEQFF. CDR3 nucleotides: TGCAGCGTTGAGGGCAGACGGGGCAATGAGCAGTTCTTC.

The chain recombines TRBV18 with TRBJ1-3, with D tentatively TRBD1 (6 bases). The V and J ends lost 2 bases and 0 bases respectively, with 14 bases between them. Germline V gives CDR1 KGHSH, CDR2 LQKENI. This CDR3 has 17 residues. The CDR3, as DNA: TGTGCCAGCTCACCAGTACACAGGGTCTTCTCTGGAAACACCATATATTTT. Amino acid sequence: CASSPVHRVFSGNTIYF.

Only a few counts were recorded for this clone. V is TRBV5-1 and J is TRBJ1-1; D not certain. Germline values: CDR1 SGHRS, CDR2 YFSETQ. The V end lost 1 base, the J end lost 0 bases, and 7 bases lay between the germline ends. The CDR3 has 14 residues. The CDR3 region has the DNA TGCGCCAGCAGCTTGACAGCCATGAACACTGAAGCTTTCTTT. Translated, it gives CASSLTAMNTEAFF.

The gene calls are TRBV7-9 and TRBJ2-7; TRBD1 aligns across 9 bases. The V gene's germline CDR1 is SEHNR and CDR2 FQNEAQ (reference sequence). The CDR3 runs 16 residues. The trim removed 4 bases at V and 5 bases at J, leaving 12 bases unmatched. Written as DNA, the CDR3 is TGTGCCAGCAGCTCCTGGTTAGGGACAGGGTACCACGAGCAGTACTTC. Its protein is CASSSWLGTGYHEQYF. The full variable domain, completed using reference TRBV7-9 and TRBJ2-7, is DTGVSQNPRHKITKRGQNVTFRCDPISEHNRLYWYRQTLGQGPEFLTYFQNEAQLEKSRLLSDRFSAERPKGSFSTLEIQRTEQGDSAMYLCASSSWLGTGYHEQYFGPGTRLTVT.

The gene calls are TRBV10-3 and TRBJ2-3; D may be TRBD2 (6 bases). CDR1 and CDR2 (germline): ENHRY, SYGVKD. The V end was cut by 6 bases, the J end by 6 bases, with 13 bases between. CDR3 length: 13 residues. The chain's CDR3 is CAIRSGRDDTQYF. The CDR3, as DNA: TGTGCCATCAGGTCGGGGCGGGATGATACGCAGTATTTT.

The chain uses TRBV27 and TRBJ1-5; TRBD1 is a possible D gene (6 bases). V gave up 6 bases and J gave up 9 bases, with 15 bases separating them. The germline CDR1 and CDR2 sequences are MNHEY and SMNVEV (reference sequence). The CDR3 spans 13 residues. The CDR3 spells CASSRGGRMPQHF. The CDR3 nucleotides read TGTGCCAGCAGCCGCGGGGGGCGCATGCCCCAGCATTTT.

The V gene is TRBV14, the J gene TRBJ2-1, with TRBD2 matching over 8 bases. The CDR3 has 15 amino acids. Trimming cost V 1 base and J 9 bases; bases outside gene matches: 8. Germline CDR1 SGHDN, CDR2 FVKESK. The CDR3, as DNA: TGTGCCAGCAGCCAAGTCGGGACTAGGAGTGGTGAGCAGTTCTTC. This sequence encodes CASSQVGTRSGEQFF.